This TCR beta chain was captured by sequencing in a study of T-cell reconstitution after alpha-beta-depleted transplantation in children. Study-wide results and caveats: Diversity and T-cell counts at one year after transplant derived mostly from new T cells. By about two months after transplant, alpha-beta T cells reportedly arose from several hundred graft clones that had expanded. Surviving recipient T cells and thymic progenitors accounted for the high day-60 TCRbeta diversity observed in some patients.

This CDR3 comprises 14 residues. Germline V gives CDR1 SEHNR, CDR2 FQNEAQ (reference sequence). V lost 5 bases, J lost 4 bases, and 6 bases stayed unmatched. As concerns this clonotype: Its cognate antigen is unknown.

Researchers prepared the TCRbeta library using unique molecular identifiers, the study reports. TCRdb re-called the PCR reads with MiXCR, one entry per CDR3 protein. Here the sample spans 350,000 to 500,000 distinct CDR3 sequences, over 40% being singletons. The source material was PBMCs, sampled before TCRalphabeta/CD19-depleted stem cell transplant. The sequence was obtained from a girl aged 2-9 years with aplastic anemia, due to receive a stem cell transplant. The V call is TRBV7-9, the J call TRBJ2-3; 7 positions match TRBD2. The CDR3 region is CASSPRRGSDTQYF. The CDR3 nucleotides read TGTGCCAGCAGCCCCCGGCGGGGGTCAGATACGCAGTATTTT. The full variable domain, in which reference TRBV7-9 and TRBJ2-3 provide the parts outside the CDR3, is DTGVSQNPRHKITKRGQNVTFRCDPISEHNRLYWYRQTLGQGPEFLTYFQNEAQLEKSRLLSDRFSAERPKGSFSTLEIQRTEQGDSAMYLCASSPRRGSDTQYFGPGTRLTVL.